The clone carrying this TCR beta chain was detected once. CDR1 is SGHDT and CDR2 is YYEEEE in the germline V gene. The CDR3 totals 16 residues. With 1 base removed from V and 1 base from J, the gap between germline ends came to 12 bases. These data come from a study of blood T cell repertoires in COVID-19. Original methodology: The assay estimated nucleated cells by amplifying reference gene primers. Data came from immunoSEQ multiplex PCR; TCRdb stores just in-frame clones and leaves some out. That table furnishes V, J and clone size, whereas the DNA furnished D and trimming. The sample holds 350,000 to 550,000 clones; roughly nine tenths are singletons and the top ten take just under 2%.

The rearrangement links TRBV5-6 to TRBJ1-3; D may be TRBD1 (6 bases). The sequenced sample consisted of PBMCs or T cells enriched from blood (not recorded which). This clonotype was sampled from a woman younger than 35 with acute COVID-19. CDR3 amino acids: CASSLPDSRSGNTIYF. CDR3 in DNA: TGTGCCAGCAGCTTGCCGGACAGTAGATCTGGAAACACCATATATTTT.